The next 19 T cell receptor beta chains were all read from a single sample in a study of cytomegalovirus exposure and HLA in healthy donors. In the PCR, 60 Vbeta and 13 Jbeta primers were used. Method: immunoSEQ multiplex PCR; TCRdb's copy keeps in-frame clones and lacks some. The data hold over 200,000 clones, with roughly 80% observed a single time. Sequencing was done on a sample of PBMCs. The source is a man aged 40-55 years in good health and CMV-seropositive.

The chain carries TRBV18 and TRBJ1-2; D is uncertain. V was shortened by 3 bases and J by 2 bases, with 10 bases between the two germline ends. The CDR3 totals 14 residues. Germline V CDR1 and CDR2: KGHSH, LQKENI. The DNA of the CDR3 is TGTGCCAGCTCACCCACCGACTGGAACTATGGCTACACCTTC. It codes for CASSPTDWNYGYTF.

This rearrangement joins TRBV30 to TRBJ2-2; 12 nucleotides agree with TRBD2. With V trimmed by 5 bases and J by 5 bases, 3 bases remained unmatched. Germline V gene sequence: CDR1 GTSNPN, CDR2 SVGIG (reference sequence). The length of the CDR3 is 14 residues. The CDR3 DNA follows: TGTGCCTGGTGCACTAGCGGGGGGACCGGGGAGCTGTTTTTT. Protein sequence: CAWCTSGGTGELFF.

This clone was found a few times. The chain links TRBV4-1 to TRBJ2-2; maybe TRBD2 (6 bases). This CDR3 is built from 19 residues. Germline assignment: CDR1 MGHRA and CDR2 YSYEKL. The V and J ends lost 1 base and 1 base respectively, with 19 bases between them. CDR3 region: CASSQAPRAGLGNTGELFF. CDR3 in DNA: TGCGCCAGCAGCCAAGCCCCGCGGGCGGGGCTTGGGAACACCGGGGAGCTGTTTTTT.

This clone was counted a few times. V is TRBV11-2 and J is TRBJ1-1; 11 nucleotides agree with TRBD1. J gave up 5 bases and V 0 bases, and 5 bases lay outside the gene matches. Germline V gives CDR1 SGHAT, CDR2 FQNNGV. The CDR3 has 16 amino acids. The chain's CDR3 is CASSLDWRDRGTEAFF. The CDR3 nucleotides read TGTGCCAGCAGCTTAGATTGGCGGGACAGGGGGACTGAAGCTTTCTTT.

This chain links TRBV14 with TRBJ1-1; perhaps TRBD1 as D (6 bases). The CDR3 extends over 17 amino acids. Germline V gene sequence: CDR1 SGHDN, CDR2 FVKESK. The V gene lost 4 bases and the J gene lost 0 bases, with 18 bases spanning the gap. CDR3 sequence reads: CASSPGQNPYMNTEAFF. CDR3 coding DNA: TGTGCCAGCAGCCCCGGACAGAACCCCTATATGAACACTGAAGCTTTCTTT.

Here the CDR3 reads CASSLGGVETEAFF. Written as DNA, the CDR3 is TGTGCCAGCAGCTTAGGGGGGGTGGAGACTGAAGCTTTCTTT. The gene calls are TRBV7-3 and TRBJ1-1, with D possibly TRBD1 on 5 matching bases. CDR1 SGHTA and CDR2 FQGTGA come from the germline V gene. V was shortened by 2 bases and J by 5 bases, with 12 bases between the two germline ends. The CDR3 is 14 amino acids.

The chain carries TRBV6-1 and TRBJ2-7; 9 positions agree with TRBD1. CDR3 length: 15 residues. CDR1 is MNHNS, CDR2 SASEGT, per germline. V gave up 0 bases and J gave up 4 bases; unmatched junction bases: 4. The CDR3 here is CASSEAETGGYEQYF. DNA of the CDR3: TGTGCCAGCAGTGAAGCGGAGACAGGGGGTTACGAGCAGTACTTC.

The V gene is TRBV18, the J gene TRBJ2-7, with D possibly matching TRBD2 (5 bases). The V end lost 1 base, the J end lost 1 base, and 5 bases lay between the germline ends. The CDR3 has 13 residues. From germline, CDR1 is KGHSH and CDR2 LQKENI. CDR3 sequence reads: CASSPQRSYEQYV. In nucleotides, the CDR3 is TGTGCCAGCTCACCACAGCGGTCCTACGAGCAGTACGTC.

This clone was observed a single time. The chain recombines TRBV11-2 with TRBJ1-2; TRBD1 matches 7 bases. V shed 7 bases, J shed 4 bases, and the junction held 3 bases outside the gene matches. There are 12 residues in the CDR3. Germline loops: CDR1 SGHAT, CDR2 FQNNGV. The CDR3 DNA reads TGTGCCAGCAACCGACAGGGCTATGGCTACACCTTC. Its protein is CASNRQGYGYTF.

The chain joins TRBV5-1 to TRBJ2-2, with 9 bases that match TRBD1. The CDR3 extends over 14 amino acids. V trimming: 4 bases; J trimming: 6 bases; junction bases outside the gene matches: 4. Germline CDR1 is SGHRS and CDR2 is YFSETQ. The CDR3 DNA is TGCGCCAGCAGCGCGGGACAGGGATCCGGGGAGCTGTTTTTT. As protein: CASSAGQGSGELFF.

The rearrangement links TRBV6-6 to TRBJ1-4; 8 bases map to TRBD1. The CDR3 is 16 residues long. J was trimmed by 7 bases and V by 5 bases; bases with no gene match: 12. From germline, CDR1 is MNHNY and CDR2 SVGAGI (reference sequence). As DNA, the CDR3 is TGTGCCAGCAGTCTCACCGGACAGGGATACGGTGAAAAACTGTTTTTT. Its translation is CASSLTGQGYGEKLFF.

The chain links TRBV6-5 to TRBJ2-5; 11 bases match TRBD2. Trimming cost V 5 bases and J 5 bases; bases outside gene matches: 4. CDR1 MNHEY and CDR2 SVGAGI come from the germline V gene. This CDR3 has 14 residues. This CDR3 is CASSTLAGAETQYF. The CDR3 coding sequence is TGTGCCAGCAGTACACTAGCGGGAGCGGAGACCCAGTACTTC.

Written as DNA, the CDR3 is TGTGCCAGCAGCTTGCAATCAGGTGCCAACGTCCTGACTTTC. This gives the protein CASSLQSGANVLTF. The gene calls are TRBV5-6 and TRBJ2-6; D gene uncertain. Per the germline V gene, CDR1 is SGHDT and CDR2 is YYEEEE. The CDR3 is 14 residues long. The V end was cut by 1 base, the J end by 7 bases, with 9 bases between.

The V gene is TRBV7-9, the J gene TRBJ2-7, with 7 bases lining up with TRBD1. The V gene end was trimmed by 5 bases and the J gene end by 7 bases; junction bases not matched to a gene: 14. In germline, CDR1 is SEHNR, CDR2 FQNEAQ (reference sequence). The CDR3 is 15 residues long. The CDR3 is CASSPSGQALIEQYF. The CDR3 bases are TGTGCCAGCAGCCCCTCCGGACAGGCCCTCATAGAGCAGTACTTC.

This clone was detected a few times. The chain employs TRBV14 and TRBJ2-7; TRBD2 aligns across 7 bases. The V and J ends lost 4 bases and 0 bases, in that order; junction bases with no gene match: 9. Germline-derived CDR1 and CDR2 are SGHDN and FVKESK. The CDR3 totals 16 residues. The CDR3 loop reads CASSPQKLASSYEQYF. The CDR3 nucleotides read TGTGCCAGCAGCCCTCAGAAACTAGCGAGCTCCTACGAGCAGTACTTC. The full variable domain, with the rest looked up from reference TRBV14 and TRBJ2-7, is EAGVTQFPSHSVIEKGQTVTLRCDPISGHDNLYWYRRVMGKEIKFLLHFVKESKQDESGMPNNRFLAERTGGTYSTLKVQPAELEDSGVYFCASSPQKLASSYEQYFGPGTRLTVT.

This chain's CDR3 is CASSSGTSGVNEQFF. CDR3 bases: TGTGCCAGCAGCTCAGGGACTAGCGGGGTTAATGAGCAGTTCTTC. The chain recombines TRBV7-3 with TRBJ2-1; TRBD2 matches 13 bases. J gave up 7 bases and V 4 bases, and 4 bases lay outside the gene matches. The CDR3 contains 15 residues. Germline loops: CDR1 SGHTA, CDR2 FQGTGA. The whole variable domain, remainder taken from reference TRBV7-3 and TRBJ2-1, is GAGVSQTPSNKVTEKGKYVELRCDPISGHTALYWYRQSLGQGPEFLIYFQGTGAADDSGLPNDRFFAVRPEGSVSTLKIQRTERGDSAVYLCASSSGTSGVNEQFFGPGTRLTVL.

J is TRBJ2-7 and V is TRBV9; D is perhaps TRBD2 (5 bases). Germline loops: CDR1 SGDLS, CDR2 YYNGEE. The length of the CDR3 is 14 residues. V was cut by 7 bases and J by 5 bases, with 19 bases left in between. CDR3 region: CASGTSGRSDEQYF. The CDR3 bases are TGTGCCAGCGGAACAAGCGGACGCAGCGACGAGCAGTACTTC.

This chain uses TRBV5-1 with TRBJ2-3; 9 bases fit TRBD2. Germline V gene data show CDR1 as SGHRS and CDR2 as YFSETQ. The CDR3 runs 15 residues. With V trimmed by 3 bases and J by 6 bases, 8 bases remained unmatched. The CDR3 protein is CASSWSSGSDDTQYF. CDR3 in DNA: TGCGCCAGCAGCTGGAGTAGCGGGAGCGACGATACGCAGTATTTT.

This chain connects TRBV18 to TRBJ1-3; no clear D. The CDR3 has 16 amino acids. The V end was cut by 3 bases, the J end by 0 bases, with 12 bases between. Germline CDR1 KGHSH, CDR2 LQKENI. CDR3 bases: TGTGCCAGCTCACCTGACTGGCTGCCCTCTGGAAACACCATATATTTT. This translates into CASSPDWLPSGNTIYF. Variable domain in full (rest from reference TRBV18 and TRBJ1-3): NAGVMQNPRHLVRRRGQEARLRCSPMKGHSHVYWYRQLPEEGLKFMVYLQKENIIDESGMPKERFSAEFPKEGPSILRIQQVVRGDSAAYFCASSPDWLPSGNTIYFGEGSWLTVV.